In this sample, the clone carrying this T cell receptor (beta chain) turned up a few times. Its antigen is not identified. Those donating, healthy Caucasian individuals from Russia, were aged roughly 6 to 100. This sample is drawn from a study of blood T cells in healthy people across ages. Study conclusions and caveats: Greater diversity and more naive CD4+ cells were seen in long-lived donors than in aged donors.

With a J-beta primer mix and a sample-barcoded 5' primer, a second PCR ran about 7 to 11 cycles. Each CDR3 protein is one row after TCRdb ran MiXCR on the 5' RACE reads. The table shows roughly 1,000,000 distinct CDR3 sequences, with approximately 26% occurring only once. The data also belong to a second study, concerning T cells of mothers and their children. That work states: Thymic selection shapes TCR recombination output similarly in related and unrelated pairs.

The sequence was obtained from a girl aged 2 to 9 in good health. Sequencing was done on a sample of blood.

The CDR3 sequence: CASSSPLRDRASRETQYF. The CDR3 nucleotides read TGTGCCAGCAGTTCTCCTTTGAGGGACAGGGCATCTCGAGAGACCCAGTACTTC. The V gene is TRBV28, the J gene TRBJ2-5; 9 positions agree with TRBD1. Germline lookup yields CDR1 MDHEN and CDR2 SYDVKM. The V segment lost 4 bases and the J segment 4 bases; nucleotides outside the gene matches: 16. The CDR3 extends over 18 amino acids.